The 23 T cell receptor beta chains reported below all come from one sample, sequenced in a study of T cell repertoires in cytomegalovirus infection (dated by TCRdb to the late 2010s). The run used an Illumina HiSeq 1500. TCRdb reran the public reads through fastp at Q25 and MiXCR, keeping productive beta chains. All rows with the same CDR3 protein become a single entry with the most common DNA and genes. The sample table contains approximately 290,000 distinct CDR3 sequences; only one count was recorded for roughly a quarter of them. The ten largest account for approximately 14% of the sample. Sequenced material: PBMCs. These receptors were taken from a human donor in good health (CMV status not recorded). Some clones in this sample may be carry-over from other donors' samples.

The chain is built from TRBV29-1 and TRBJ1-2, with D perhaps TRBD1 (5 bases). V was cut by 6 bases and J by 3 bases, with 14 bases left in between. Germline values: CDR1 SQVTM, CDR2 ANQGSEA. CDR3 length: 13 amino acids. CDR3 region: CSVRDRQDYGYTF. The DNA for the CDR3 is TGCAGCGTCCGGGACCGACAAGACTATGGCTACACCTTC.

This clonotype was picked up a small number of times. The rearrangement joins TRBV20-1 to TRBJ1-5; 9 nucleotides agree with TRBD1. The CDR3 runs to 11 residues. V shed 3 bases, J shed 9 bases, and the junction held 0 bases outside the gene matches. The germline V gene encodes CDR1 DFQATT and CDR2 SNEGSKA (reference sequence). In DNA form, the CDR3 reads TGCAGTGCTAGGGACAGGGGGCCCCAGCATTTT. Its protein is CSARDRGPQHF.

This chain links TRBV28 with TRBJ2-1, with TRBD2 matching over 8 bases. V dropped 3 bases and J dropped 4; count of bases not matched to a gene: 11. The CDR3 consists of 17 residues. From germline, CDR1 is MDHEN and CDR2 SYDVKM. CDR3 in DNA: TGTGCCAGCAGTTTGGTGTCGGGGGGGGCCGCGTACAATGAGCAGTTCTTC. Translated, it gives CASSLVSGGAAYNEQFF.

The V gene is TRBV20-1, the J gene TRBJ2-3; TRBD2 matches at 12 bases. Germline CDR1 is DFQATT and CDR2 is SNEGSKA (reference sequence). V shed 1 base, J shed 0 bases, and the junction held 17 bases outside the gene matches. The CDR3 is made up of 21 amino acids. The CDR3 is CSARVLSTSGSDKVSTDTQYF. CDR3 coding DNA: TGCAGTGCTAGAGTCTTATCGACTAGCGGGAGTGACAAAGTTAGCACAGATACGCAGTATTTT.

The chain uses TRBV7-2 and TRBJ1-1, with D perhaps TRBD1 (6 bases). The CDR3 is 15 amino acids. Germline V gives CDR1 SGHTA, CDR2 FQGNSA. Trimming removed 3 bases at V and 4 bases at J, with 15 bases between. Here the CDR3 reads CASSLIRGSGTEAFF. CDR3 nucleotides: TGTGCCAGCAGCTTGATCAGGGGTAGCGGCACTGAAGCTTTCTTT.

This clonotype was seen more than once but under ten times. A much larger clone differs by one base, so this may be a read error. The chain links TRBV7-2 to TRBJ2-5, with D hard to call. CDR1 SGHTA and CDR2 FQGNSA come from the germline V gene. This CDR3 has 11 amino acids. Trimming pared 5 bases from V and 2 bases from J, leaving 3 bases between. CDR3 DNA sequence: TGTGCCAGCAGCAAGCAAGAGACCCAGTACTTC. Translation gives CASSKQETQYF.

The chain recombines TRBV28 with TRBJ2-5; 9 positions match TRBD2. The trim removed 5 bases at V and 5 bases at J, leaving 12 bases unmatched. In germline, CDR1 is MDHEN, CDR2 SYDVKM. The CDR3 is 16 amino acids. The CDR3 DNA reads TGTGCCAGCAGTCCTGGATGGGTAGCGGGGGTGGAGACCCAGTACTTC. It specifies CASSPGWVAGVETQYF.

The rearrangement links TRBV29-1 to TRBJ1-1; no clear D gene. The CDR3 covers 13 residues. Germline lookup yields CDR1 SQVTM and CDR2 ANQGSEA. V lost 5 bases, J lost 0 bases, and 10 bases lay in between. CDR3: CSVIYGMNTEAFF. In nucleotides, the CDR3 is TGCAGCGTTATTTACGGGATGAACACTGAAGCTTTCTTT. The full variable domain, in which reference TRBV29-1 and TRBJ1-1 provide the parts outside the CDR3, is SAVISQKPSRDICQRGTSLTIQCQVDSQVTMMFWYRQQPGQSLTLIATANQGSEATYESGFVIDKFPISRPNLTFSTLTVSNMSPEDSSIYLCSVIYGMNTEAFFGQGTRLTVV.

The V and J genes are TRBV2 and TRBJ2-7; 8 bases fit TRBD1. This CDR3 contains 16 residues. Germline trimming cut 7 bases from V and 3 bases from J; bases unmatched to any gene: 14. The germline V gene encodes CDR1 SNHLY and CDR2 FYNNEI. The CDR3 spells CASIKRAGTGDYEQYF. The CDR3 nucleotides read TGTGCCAGCATTAAGAGGGCCGGGACAGGAGACTACGAGCAGTACTTC.

This clonotype has at least ten counts. This chain joins TRBV6-2 or TRBV6-3 and TRBJ2-7; TRBD2 matches 8 bases. With V trimmed by 6 bases and J by 10 bases, 14 bases remained unmatched. CDR3 length: 14 amino acids. CDR1 is MNHEY and CDR2 is SVGEGT in the germline V gene. This CDR3 reads CASSIAGPTLRQYF. DNA of the CDR3: TGTGCCAGCAGCATAGCGGGACCCACTCTGCGCCAGTACTTC.

This clonotype was recorded many times. This sequence joins TRBV7-3 and TRBJ2-7, with no clear D. V gave up 1 base and J gave up 0 bases, with 7 bases separating them. Germline lookup yields CDR1 SGHTA and CDR2 FQGTGA. The CDR3 is 14 amino acids. CDR3 sequence: CASSLNGFSYEQYF. For the CDR3, the DNA is TGTGCCAGCAGCTTAAATGGTTTCTCCTACGAGCAGTACTTC.

This clonotype was counted only a few times. This chain uses TRBV7-6 with TRBJ2-3; 12 bases match TRBD2. Trimming removed 0 bases from V and 4 bases from J; junction bases left unmatched: 5. There are 17 residues in the CDR3. The germline gives CDR1 SGHVS, CDR2 FNYEAQ. For the CDR3, the DNA is TGTGCCAGCAGCTTAGCGACTAGCGGGAGTTGGGCAGATACGCAGTATTTT. Residues: CASSLATSGSWADTQYF.

The chain links TRBV18 to TRBJ1-1; possibly TRBD1 for D (5 bases). This CDR3 is built from 14 residues. Germline-derived CDR1 and CDR2 are KGHSH and LQKENI. V was cut by 6 bases and J by 6 bases, with 17 bases left in between. In DNA, the CDR3 is TGTGCCAGCTCCCCTTATAGGGGTTCGGCTGAAGCTTTCTTT. Its protein is CASSPYRGSAEAFF.

This clonotype showed up many times. The chain combines TRBV13 with TRBJ2-3; 9 bases fit TRBD1. The CDR3 consists of 14 residues. V was clipped by 5 bases and J by 3 bases; unmatched bases: 3. The germline CDR1 and CDR2 sequences are PRHDT and FYEKMQ (reference sequence). CDR3 bases: TGTGCCAGCAGCCCCGGGACAGGGACAGATACGCAGTATTTT. Encoded protein: CASSPGTGTDTQYF.

This clonotype appeared a few times. This chain links TRBV7-8 with TRBJ1-2; D is uncertain. Trimming cost V 5 bases and J 2 bases, with 18 bases left between them. The CDR3 spans 16 residues. The V gene's germline CDR1 is SGHVS and CDR2 FQNEAQ. CDR3 coding DNA: TGTGCCAGCAGCGATGGGAACTTGGGCCTAAACTATGGCTACACCTTC. It codes for CASSDGNLGLNYGYTF.

The genes are TRBV7-2 and TRBJ2-7, with a possible D match to TRBD2 (5 bases). CDR1 and CDR2 from the germline V gene are SGHTA and FQGNSA. The length of the CDR3 is 16 residues. With 3 bases removed from V and 5 bases from J, the gap between germline ends came to 20 bases. As DNA, the CDR3 is TGTGCCAGCAGCTTTAGCGCGATGACAATTCTTAACGAGCAGTACTTC. Protein product: CASSFSAMTILNEQYF.

This clonotype showed up just a few times. The rearrangement links TRBV30 to TRBJ2-7; a weak D match, TRBD1 (5 bases). V dropped 3 bases and J dropped 2 bases, with 11 bases sitting between them. Per germline, CDR1 GTSNPN and CDR2 SVGIG (reference sequence). The CDR3 loop spans 13 amino acids. The chain's CDR3 is CAWSARDAYEQYF. CDR3 DNA sequence: TGTGCCTGGAGCGCCAGGGATGCCTACGAGCAGTACTTC.

The table lists this clonotype with many counts. The chain joins TRBV7-2 to TRBJ2-3, with TRBD1 identical over 11 bases. The CDR3 contains 16 residues. Unmatched junction bases numbered 7, after V lost 4 bases and J lost 4 bases. The germline CDR1 and CDR2 sequences are SGHTA and FQGNSA. The CDR3 coding sequence is TGTGCCAGCAGCTCGTGGACAGGGGGCGGTGCAGATACGCAGTATTTT. Amino acids: CASSSWTGGGADTQYF.

In this sample, this clonotype turned up many times. V is TRBV6-1 and J is TRBJ2-7, with 10 bases that match TRBD1. V was clipped by 5 bases and J by 4 bases; unmatched bases: 8. CDR1 is MNHNS and CDR2 is SASEGT in the germline V gene. This CDR3 region has 15 residues. The CDR3 reads CASSLDRGGRYEQYV. The CDR3 DNA reads as TGTGCCAGCAGTTTGGACAGGGGGGGTAGATACGAGCAGTACGTC.

This chain links TRBV10-3 with TRBJ2-1; 7 positions agree with TRBD2. V lost 4 bases and J lost 8; bases outside the gene matches: 5. Germline CDR1 reads ENHRY; CDR2 reads SYGVKD. CDR3 length: 13 residues. CDR3 in DNA: TGTGCCATCAGTGTGGCGGGGGTTGATGAGCAGTTCTTC. This sequence encodes CAISVAGVDEQFF.

This clonotype was recorded a few times. This rearrangement joins TRBV7-2 to TRBJ2-3; D is uncertain. This CDR3 region has 13 residues. In germline, CDR1 is SGHTA, CDR2 FQGNSA. Trimming pared 6 bases from V and 0 bases from J, leaving 7 bases between. In DNA form, the CDR3 reads TGTGCCAGCAGGGCCGCGAGCACAGATACGCAGTATTTT. Translation: CASRAASTDTQYF.

The rearrangement links TRBV2 to TRBJ2-1; 10 bases fit TRBD2. This CDR3 is built from 18 residues. V dropped 6 bases and J dropped 4; count of bases not matched to a gene: 15. Germline-derived CDR1 and CDR2 are SNHLY and FYNNEI. Here the CDR3 reads CASRNPGLATERYNEQFF. DNA of the CDR3: TGTGCCAGCAGAAACCCGGGACTAGCGACGGAACGATACAATGAGCAGTTCTTC.

CDR3 DNA: TGCAGCGTTGACACGCCGTCTTGGGAGGAGGACACTGAAGCTTTCTTT. Translated, it gives CSVDTPSWEEDTEAFF. V is TRBV29-1 and J is TRBJ1-1; D is unclear. The CDR3 totals 16 residues. Germline CDR1 reads SQVTM; CDR2 reads ANQGSEA. V was pared by 3 bases and J by 3 bases, with 20 bases between.